Shown below are 27 T cell receptor beta chains from a single sample sequenced in a study of shared clonotypes between healthy human individuals (TCRdb year 2020). Receptor amplification or capture employed the immunoSEQ multiplex PCR assay. Held by TCRdb, this immuneACCESS table contains in-frame sequences only and omits some clones. Under half of the omission traces to an unresolved V gene where checked; the cause of the rest is unknown. The sample includes about 1 million clones, with about 77% observed a single time. The ten largest clones take up over 1.3% of the sample. Sequencing used memory CD4+ T cells sorted from blood. Per the publication, the cell subset or site label means: CD45RA-negative fraction. Every receptor here comes from a young man in good health.

V usage is TRBV4-3 and J usage is TRBJ2-1; possibly TRBD2 for D (5 bases). The germline CDR1 and CDR2 sequences are LGHNA and YSLEER. The ends were cut back, 1 base at V and 2 bases at J, with 6 bases in the middle. This CDR3 is built from 14 residues. DNA of the CDR3: TGCGCCAGCAGCCAAGGACTAACCTACAATGAGCAGTTCTTC. Its protein product is CASSQGLTYNEQFF.

The chain employs TRBV13 and TRBJ2-2, with TRBD2 matching over 8 bases. V lost 1 base to trimming and J lost 3 bases; unmatched junction nucleotides: 4. CDR1 is PRHDT, CDR2 FYEKMQ, per germline (reference sequence). There are 16 residues in the CDR3. CDR3 in DNA: TGTGCCAGCAGCTTAGCTGCTAGCGGGTACACCGGGGAGCTGTTTTTT. It encodes CASSLAASGYTGELFF.

This clone was seen a handful of times. The gene calls are TRBV30 and TRBJ2-6, with 10 bases aligning to TRBD1. V shed 3 bases and J 1 base; nucleotides not matched to a gene: 0. The CDR3 covers 15 residues. Germline V CDR1 and CDR2: GTSNPN, SVGIG (reference sequence). CDR3 protein: CAWRGQGSGANVLTF. The CDR3 DNA follows: TGTGCCTGGAGGGGACAGGGGTCTGGGGCCAACGTCCTGACTTTC.

The rearrangement uses TRBV5-6 and TRBJ1-2; D is perhaps TRBD1 (5 bases). CDR3 length: 12 residues. Germline CDR1 is SGHDT and CDR2 is YYEEEE. V was trimmed by 2 bases and J by 8 bases, leaving 10 bases between them. This CDR3 reads CASSLAGTGYTF. CDR3 bases: TGTGCCAGCAGCTTAGCCGGGACCGGCTACACCTTC.

V and J are TRBV25-1 and TRBJ1-2; 11 positions match TRBD1. The CDR3 totals 14 residues. V shed 4 bases and J 2 bases; nucleotides not matched to a gene: 0. From germline, CDR1 is MGHDK and CDR2 SYGVNS. CDR3 DNA sequence: TGTGCCAGCAGTGGGACAGGGGGCAACTATGGCTACACCTTC. Amino acids: CASSGTGGNYGYTF.

As regards this clone: Other DNA sequences from this sample encode an identical CDR3 as well. V is TRBV10-3 and J is TRBJ1-1, with D possibly matching TRBD1 (6 bases). The CDR3 extends over 15 amino acids. Germline CDR1 and CDR2: ENHRY and SYGVKD. Trimming took off 0 bases at V and 0 bases at J, with 8 bases between the two ends. The chain's CDR3 is CAISESGGMNTEAFF. In nucleotides, the CDR3 is TGTGCCATCAGTGAGTCTGGGGGCATGAACACTGAAGCTTTCTTT.

The J gene is TRBJ2-7, the V gene TRBV13; D not certain. This CDR3 has 13 residues. Germline V lookup: CDR1 PRHDT, CDR2 FYEKMQ (reference sequence). Between the trimmed V and J ends, which lost 5 bases and 7 bases, there was a span of 15 bases. CDR3 DNA sequence: TGTGCCAGCAGCCGCTCCCCGGGTGAGGAGCAGTACTTC. It specifies CASSRSPGEEQYF.

The V call is TRBV2, the J call TRBJ2-5; D remains unclear. The CDR3 is made up of 15 amino acids. Germline V gene lookup returns CDR1 SNHLY and CDR2 FYNNEI. Between the trimmed V and J ends, which lost 0 bases and 1 base, there was a span of 9 bases. CDR3: CASSEASLIQETQYF. The CDR3 DNA follows: TGTGCCAGCAGTGAAGCATCTCTAATCCAAGAGACCCAGTACTTC.

This clone occurred many times. This specimen includes other DNA sequences encoding the same CDR3. The chain recombines TRBV7-9 with TRBJ2-3; D gene ambiguous. Germline V gene sequence: CDR1 SEHNR, CDR2 FQNEAQ (reference sequence). V lost 3 bases and J lost 1, with 2 bases in between. The CDR3 is made up of 12 amino acids. The CDR3 sequence is CASSFGTDTQYF. The CDR3 DNA reads TGTGCCAGCAGCTTTGGCACAGATACGCAGTATTTT.

The chain joins TRBV11-3 to TRBJ2-3; D may be TRBD1 (7 bases). The CDR3 contains 16 residues. CDR1 and CDR2 (germline): SGHNT, YENEEA. V lost 5 bases and J 5 bases, leaving 20 bases between the germline ends. CDR3 protein: CASSVPGAGGRDTQYF. In nucleotides, the CDR3 is TGTGCCAGCAGCGTTCCCGGGGCAGGGGGGAGAGATACGCAGTATTTT.

The rearrangement links TRBV2 to TRBJ1-5; 8 nucleotides line up with TRBD1. J lost 1 base, V lost 6 bases, and 2 bases had no gene match. This CDR3 has 14 residues. Per germline, CDR1 SNHLY and CDR2 FYNNEI. Here the CDR3 reads CASRDRVSNQPQHF. The CDR3 DNA reads TGTGCCAGCAGGGACAGGGTGAGCAATCAGCCCCAGCATTTT.

The chain uses TRBV5-4 and TRBJ1-1, with D perhaps matching TRBD1 (5 bases). Germline V CDR1 and CDR2: SGHNT, YYREEE (reference sequence). The CDR3 runs 14 residues. V lost 1 base and J lost 4, with 11 bases in between. CDR3 DNA sequence: TGTGCCAGCAGCTTGCGTGGGGGGAGCACTGAAGCTTTCTTT. It is translated as CASSLRGGSTEAFF.

This clone was recorded many times. The rearrangement links TRBV5-1 to TRBJ1-4, with TRBD1 identical over 10 bases. The germline gives CDR1 SGHRS, CDR2 YFSETQ. V shed 6 bases, J shed 7 bases, and the junction held 9 bases outside the gene matches. The CDR3 totals 15 residues. The CDR3 here is CASKTGTGEIEKLFF. CDR3 bases: TGCGCCAGCAAAACCGGGACAGGGGAAATTGAAAAACTGTTTTTT.

This clone was seen a handful of times. V is TRBV6-1 and J is TRBJ2-1; TRBD2 matches 7 bases. V was clipped by 0 bases and J by 1 base; unmatched bases: 12. Germline V CDR1 and CDR2: MNHNS, SASEGT. This CDR3 is 19 amino acids long. DNA of the CDR3: TGTGCCAGCAGTGAAGCGCGTCCTCCTTCTAGCGGATCCTACAATGAGCAGTTCTTC. It codes for CASSEARPPSSGSYNEQFF.

The genes are TRBV6-5 and TRBJ2-3; the D gene is possibly TRBD2 (5 bases). V lost 6 bases and J lost 6, with 7 bases in between. This CDR3 spans 11 amino acids. Germline V gene data show CDR1 as MNHEY and CDR2 as SVGAGI. The CDR3 loop reads CASRRADTQYF. For the CDR3, the DNA is TGTGCCAGCAGGAGGGCTGATACGCAGTATTTT.

The chain is built from TRBV2 and TRBJ1-2; unclear D gene. The CDR3 has 16 residues. V dropped 5 bases and J dropped 7 bases, with 23 bases sitting between them. Germline loops: CDR1 SNHLY, CDR2 FYNNEI. The CDR3 loop is CASSLKSVGGGGGYTF. In DNA form, the CDR3 reads TGTGCCAGCAGTCTCAAATCGGTGGGAGGCGGCGGTGGCTACACCTTC.

The chain carries TRBV30 and TRBJ1-3; maybe TRBD1 (6 bases). Trimming removed 5 bases from V and 7 bases from J, with 18 bases in between. From germline, CDR1 is GTSNPN and CDR2 SVGIG (reference sequence). The CDR3 has 14 amino acids. The chain's CDR3 is CAWGLDRTGNTIYF. The CDR3 nucleotides are TGTGCCTGGGGCTTGGACAGAACAGGCAACACCATATATTTT. Filled out from reference TRBV30 and TRBJ1-3, the complete variable domain reads SQTIHQWPATLVQPVGSPLSLECTVEGTSNPNLYWYRQAAGRGLQLLFYSVGIGQISSEVPQNLSASRPQDRQFILSSKKLLLSDSGFYLCAWGLDRTGNTIYFGEGSWLTVV.

A few counts support this clone. The chain is built from TRBV30 and TRBJ1-1; D gene ambiguous. Trimming shortened V by 7 bases and J by 1 base, and 10 bases separated the two germline ends. This CDR3 region has 12 residues. CDR1 and CDR2 (germline): GTSNPN, SVGIG (reference sequence). The CDR3 DNA reads TGTGCCTCAACTCGAGGGAACACTGAAGCTTTCTTT. This encodes CASTRGNTEAFF.

The V and J genes are TRBV5-8 and TRBJ2-7, with a weak D call TRBD1 (6 bases). Trimming shortened V by 3 bases and J by 1 base, and 11 bases separated the two germline ends. CDR1 and CDR2 from the germline V gene are SGHTS and YDEGEE. The CDR3 totals 14 residues. CDR3 residues: CASSSGQTSYEQYF. The DNA for the CDR3 is TGTGCCAGCAGCTCCGGACAGACATCCTACGAGCAGTACTTC.

This chain links TRBV11-3 with TRBJ1-3; the D is unclear. Germline V CDR1 and CDR2: SGHNT, YENEEA. Trimming cost V 1 base and J 3 bases, with 10 bases left between them. The CDR3 contains 15 residues. The CDR3 nucleotides are TGTGCCAGCAGCTTAGGATCCGGGATTGGAAACACCATATATTTT. It specifies CASSLGSGIGNTIYF.

The chain is built from TRBV18 and TRBJ2-2, with 7 bases matching TRBD1. Germline V lookup: CDR1 KGHSH, CDR2 LQKENI. The CDR3 length is 15 residues. Trimming removed 5 bases from V and 2 bases from J; junction bases left unmatched: 5. Here the CDR3 DNA reads TGTGCCAGCTCAACCTACAGGGGAAACACCGGGGAGCTGTTTTTT. Translation: CASSTYRGNTGELFF.

The chain has TRBV5-1 and TRBJ2-7, with TRBD1 identical over 7 bases. CDR3 length: 14 amino acids. V shed 4 bases, J shed 1 base, and the junction held 5 bases outside the gene matches. Germline V lookup: CDR1 SGHRS, CDR2 YFSETQ. The CDR3 loop reads CASSGLGQSYEQYF. Written as DNA, the CDR3 is TGCGCCAGCAGCGGCCTGGGACAGTCCTACGAGCAGTACTTC.

In this sample, this clone turned up a few times. The chain joins TRBV14 to TRBJ2-1, with a tentative D call TRBD2 (6 bases). CDR1 and CDR2 from the germline V gene are SGHDN and FVKESK. The CDR3 is 15 residues long. Trimming cost V 0 bases and J 7 bases, with 13 bases left between them. The CDR3 nucleotides read TGTGCCAGCAGCCAAGACCCGGGAGTAAGGAATGAGCAGTTCTTC. Protein sequence: CASSQDPGVRNEQFF.

This clone was detected many times. The chain is built from TRBV9 and TRBJ2-3; 7 bases fit TRBD2. This CDR3 contains 15 residues. The germline CDR1 and CDR2 sequences are SGDLS and YYNGEE. Trimming took 3 bases from V and 2 from J; bases not matched to a gene: 6. In DNA form, the CDR3 reads TGTGCCAGCAGCGCTAGCGGCGTGAACACAGATACGCAGTATTTT. Its translation: CASSASGVNTDTQYF.

The rearrangement uses TRBV10-2 and TRBJ1-1; D might be TRBD1 (6 bases). The V end was cut by 8 bases, the J end by 0 bases, with 10 bases between. Germline-derived CDR1 and CDR2 are WSHSY and SAAADI. This CDR3 has 13 residues. The CDR3 here is CASGGQMNTEAFF. The CDR3 DNA reads as TGCGCCAGCGGAGGACAGATGAACACTGAAGCTTTCTTT.

The V gene is TRBV6-1, the J gene TRBJ1-5, with 8 bases identical to TRBD1. The germline CDR1 and CDR2 sequences are MNHNS and SASEGT. V dropped 3 bases and J dropped 1; count of bases not matched to a gene: 2. CDR3 length: 15 amino acids. The DNA for the CDR3 is TGTGCCAGCAGTGAGGGACAGGCGAGCAATCAGCCCCAGCATTTT. This gives the protein CASSEGQASNQPQHF.

The rearrangement links TRBV5-6 to TRBJ2-6, with a weak D call TRBD2 (5 bases). Germline values: CDR1 SGHDT, CDR2 YYEEEE. The V gene lost 4 bases and the J gene lost 0 bases, with 8 bases spanning the gap. The CDR3 length is 15 residues. CDR3 sequence: CASSTRSSGANVLTF. The CDR3 DNA reads TGTGCCAGCAGCACTAGGAGCTCTGGGGCCAACGTCCTGACTTTC.